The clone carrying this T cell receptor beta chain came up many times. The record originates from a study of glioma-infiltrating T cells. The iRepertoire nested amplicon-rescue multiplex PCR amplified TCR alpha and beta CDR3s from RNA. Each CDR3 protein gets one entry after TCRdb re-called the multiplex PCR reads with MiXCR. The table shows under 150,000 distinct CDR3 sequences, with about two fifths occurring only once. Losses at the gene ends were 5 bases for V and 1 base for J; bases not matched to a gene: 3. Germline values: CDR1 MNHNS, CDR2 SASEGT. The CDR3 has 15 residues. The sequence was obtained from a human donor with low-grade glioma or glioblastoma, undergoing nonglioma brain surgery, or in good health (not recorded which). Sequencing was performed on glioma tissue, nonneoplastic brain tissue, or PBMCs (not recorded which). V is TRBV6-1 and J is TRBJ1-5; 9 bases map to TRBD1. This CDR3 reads CASSRTGDSNQPQHF. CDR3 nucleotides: TGTGCCAGCAGTAGGACAGGGGACAGCAATCAGCCCCAGCATTTT.